This entry describes one T cell receptor beta chain. The antigen remains undetermined. This entry is derived from a study of shared clonotypes between healthy human individuals. Findings of the study overall: Sample collection involved blood only; tissue repertoires are likely different. An effect of sequencing depth on clonotype sharing among donors was expected.

Profiled with immunoSEQ multiplex PCR; TCRdb holds only in-frame clones, not every one. The table includes some 2.4 million clones, 93% detected once. Negatively enriched CD4+ T cells were divided by CD45RA into naive and memory. The sample comprised naive CD4+ T cells from PBMCs. Subset defined: CD45RA+ positively selected. The sequence was collected from a man between 18 and 29 years old in good health. Some clones in this sample may be carry-over from other donors' samples.

Written as DNA, the CDR3 is TGCGCCAGCAGCGCAGCCGGGACAGGTAACACTGAAGCTTTCTTT. Translation gives CASSAAGTGNTEAFF. The V call is TRBV5-1, the J call TRBJ1-1; 8 bases fit TRBD1. The germline gives CDR1 SGHRS, CDR2 YFSETQ. Trimming removed 4 bases from V and 2 bases from J; junction bases left unmatched: 7. The CDR3 has 15 residues. Using reference TRBV5-1 and TRBJ1-1 for the parts outside the CDR3, the full variable domain is KAGVTQTPRYLIKTRGQQVTLSCSPISGHRSVSWYQQTPGQGLQFLFEYFSETQRNKGNFPGRFSGRQFSNSRSEMNVSTLELGDSALYLCASSAAGTGNTEAFFGQGTRLTVV.